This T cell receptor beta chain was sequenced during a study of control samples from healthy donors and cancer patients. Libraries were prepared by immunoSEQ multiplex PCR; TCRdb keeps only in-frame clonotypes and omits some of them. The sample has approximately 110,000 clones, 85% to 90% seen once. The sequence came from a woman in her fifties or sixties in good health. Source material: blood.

CDR3 region: CASSSFSGFFGNQPQHF. DNA of the CDR3: TGTGCCAGCAGTTCCTTCTCAGGTTTTTTCGGCAATCAGCCCCAGCATTTT. This sequence joins TRBV2 and TRBJ1-5, with D unclear. CDR1 is SNHLY and CDR2 is FYNNEI in the germline V gene. Trimming left V 5 bases short and J 2 bases short, with 19 bases between. The CDR3 has 17 amino acids.